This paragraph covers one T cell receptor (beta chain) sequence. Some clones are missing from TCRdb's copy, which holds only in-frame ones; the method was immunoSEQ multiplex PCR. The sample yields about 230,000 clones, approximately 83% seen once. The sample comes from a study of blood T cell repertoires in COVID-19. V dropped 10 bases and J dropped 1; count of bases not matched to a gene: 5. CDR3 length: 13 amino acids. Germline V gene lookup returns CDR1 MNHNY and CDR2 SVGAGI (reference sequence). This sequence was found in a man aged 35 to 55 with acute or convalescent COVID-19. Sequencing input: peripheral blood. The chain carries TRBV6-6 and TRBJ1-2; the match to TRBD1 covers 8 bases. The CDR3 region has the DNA TGTGCCACAGGGGGCAAGGGTAACTATGGCTACACCTTC. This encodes CATGGKGNYGYTF.